This T cell receptor beta chain derives from a study of T cells expressing NK-cell markers. TCRdb re-called the 5' RACE reads and catalogs CDR3 proteins one per entry, DNA excluded. The table for this sample gives 550,000 or so distinct CDR3 sequences. The sequence derives from a man younger than 35 in good health. Sequenced material: blood T cells: a sorted CD56 or NKG2C T cell subset, CD4+ or CD8+ T cells, or bulk PBMC T cells (not recorded which).

The CDR3 reads CASRLTYRGRVYEQFF. The V and J genes are TRBV5-1 and TRBJ2-1; the D call from TCRdb, TRBD1, cannot be confirmed without DNA. The CDR3 consists of 16 residues. Germline CDR1 SGHRS, CDR2 YFSETQ.